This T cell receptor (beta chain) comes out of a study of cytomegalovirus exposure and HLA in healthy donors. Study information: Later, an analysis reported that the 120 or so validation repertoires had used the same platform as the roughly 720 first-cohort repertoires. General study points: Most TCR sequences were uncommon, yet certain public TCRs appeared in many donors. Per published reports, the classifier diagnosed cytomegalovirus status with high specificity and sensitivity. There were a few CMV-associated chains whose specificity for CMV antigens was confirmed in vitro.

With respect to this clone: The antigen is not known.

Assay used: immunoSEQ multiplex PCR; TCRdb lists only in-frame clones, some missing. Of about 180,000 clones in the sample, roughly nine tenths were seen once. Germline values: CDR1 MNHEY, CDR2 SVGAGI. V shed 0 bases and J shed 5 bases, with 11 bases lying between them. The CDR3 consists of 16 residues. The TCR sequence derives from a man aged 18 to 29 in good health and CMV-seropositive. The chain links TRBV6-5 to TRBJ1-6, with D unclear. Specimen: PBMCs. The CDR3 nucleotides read TGTGCCAGCAGTTACTCGATCCAGGTCAATAATTCACCCCTCCACTTT. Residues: CASSYSIQVNNSPLHF.